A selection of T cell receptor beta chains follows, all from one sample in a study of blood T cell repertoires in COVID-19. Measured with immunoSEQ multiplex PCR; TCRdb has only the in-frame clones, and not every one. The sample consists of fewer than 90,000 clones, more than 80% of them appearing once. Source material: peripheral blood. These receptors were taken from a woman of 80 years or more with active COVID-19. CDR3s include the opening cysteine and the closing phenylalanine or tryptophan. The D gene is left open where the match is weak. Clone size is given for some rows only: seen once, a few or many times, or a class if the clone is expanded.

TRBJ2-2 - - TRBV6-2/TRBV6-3 CASSYARGGVADTGELFF TGTGCCAGCAGTTACGCAAGGGGTGGCGTAGCGGACACCGGGGAGCTGTTTTTT
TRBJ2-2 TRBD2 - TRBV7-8 CASSASGRASGELFF TGTGCCAGCAGCGCAAGCGGGAGGGCCTCCGGGGAGCTGTTTTTT
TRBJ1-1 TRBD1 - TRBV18 CASSPDRGEAFF TGTGCCAGCTCACCGGACAGGGGGGAAGCTTTCTTT
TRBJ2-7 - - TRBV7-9 CASSWETGAPYEQYF TGTGCCAGCAGCTGGGAGACGGGAGCCCCCTACGAGCAGTACTTC
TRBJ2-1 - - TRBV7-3 CASSRSPDNEQFF TGTGCCAGCAGCCGTTCACCGGACAATGAGCAGTTCTTC
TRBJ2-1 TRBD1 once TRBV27 CASSWGTGVYNEQFF TGTGCCAGCAGTTGGGGGACAGGGGTCTACAATGAGCAGTTCTTC
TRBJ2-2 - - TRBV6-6 CASSYWGHNGELFF TGTGCCAGCAGTTATTGGGGGCACAACGGGGAGCTGTTTTTT
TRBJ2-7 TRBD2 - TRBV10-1 CARGRTSSSSYEQYF TGCGCCAGAGGTCGGACTAGCTCCAGCTCCTACGAGCAGTACTTC
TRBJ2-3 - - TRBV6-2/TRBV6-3 CASSYSEHTDTQYF TGTGCCAGCAGTTACTCGGAGCACACAGATACGCAGTATTTT
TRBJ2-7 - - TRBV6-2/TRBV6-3 CASSYSRSYEQYF TGTGCCAGCAGTTACTCTCGGTCCTACGAGCAATACTTC
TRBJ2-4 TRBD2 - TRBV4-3 CASSQEPRIAGLNIQYF TGCGCCAGCAGCCAAGAACCCCGCATAGCGGGACTGAACATTCAGTACTTC
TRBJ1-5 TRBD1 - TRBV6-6 CASSYVGQGQPQHF TGTGCCAGCAGTTACGTAGGACAGGGTCAGCCCCAGCATTTT
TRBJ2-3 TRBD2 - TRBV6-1 CASSGATSGSTDTQYF TGTGCCAGCAGTGGAGCCACTAGCGGGAGCACAGATACGCAGTATTTT
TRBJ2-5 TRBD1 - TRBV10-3 CASRGRDSEETQYF TGTGCCTCTCGCGGTAGGGACAGCGAAGAGACCCAGTACTTC
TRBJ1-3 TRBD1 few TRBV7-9 CASSELTGAGNTIYF TGTGCCAGCAGCGAACTAACAGGGGCTGGAAACACCATATATTTT
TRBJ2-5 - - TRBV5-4 CASSTVRAGSQETQYF TGTGCCAGCAGCACAGTCAGGGCGGGGAGCCAAGAGACCCAGTACTTC
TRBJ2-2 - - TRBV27 CASSKQGRDTGELFF TGTGCCAGCAGTAAACAGGGTAGGGACACCGGGGAGCTGTTTTTT
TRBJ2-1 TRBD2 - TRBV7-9 CASSLKGGTSRNEQFF TGTGCCAGCAGCTTAAAGGGGGGGACTAGCCGAAATGAGCAGTTCTTC
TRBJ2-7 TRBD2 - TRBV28 CASSPRTSLHEQYF TGTGCCAGCAGTCCCCGGACTAGTTTGCACGAGCAGTACTTC
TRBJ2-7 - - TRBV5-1 CASSLDGGHALRGYEQYF TGCGCCAGCAGCTTGGACGGGGGGCACGCTCTGCGCGGCTACGAGCAGTACTTC
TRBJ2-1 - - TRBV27 CASSPWGVGNEQFF TGTGCCAGCAGTCCCTGGGGAGTAGGCAATGAGCAGTTCTTC
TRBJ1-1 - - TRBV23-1 CASSQGRGFTEAFF TGCGCCAGCAGTCAGGGCAGGGGTTTCACTGAAGCTTTCTTT
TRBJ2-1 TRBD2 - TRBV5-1 CASSFTSGRSGNEQFF TGCGCCAGCAGCTTTACTAGCGGGAGAAGCGGCAATGAGCAGTTCTTC
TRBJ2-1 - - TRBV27 CASSPSIAQRQFF TGTGCCAGCAGCCCATCGATAGCCCAGCGGCAGTTCTTC
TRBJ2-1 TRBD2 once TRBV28 CASSLQELAGGSYNEQFF TGTGCCAGCAGTTTACAAGAACTAGCGGGAGGTTCCTACAATGAGCAGTTCTTC
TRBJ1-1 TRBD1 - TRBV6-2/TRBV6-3 CASSYSATGVAFF TGTGCCAGCAGTTACTCTGCGACAGGGGTCGCTTTCTTT
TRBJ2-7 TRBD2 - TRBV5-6 CASSSRLAGSTRKQYF TGTGCCAGCAGCTCCCGACTAGCGGGATCGACGCGGAAGCAGTACTTC
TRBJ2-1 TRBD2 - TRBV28 CASSLGLAENNEQFF TGTGCCAGCAGTCTGGGGCTAGCGGAAAACAATGAGCAGTTCTTC
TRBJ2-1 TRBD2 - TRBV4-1 CASSQFAGGNNEQFF TGCGCCAGCAGCCAATTTGCGGGAGGAAATAATGAGCAGTTCTTC
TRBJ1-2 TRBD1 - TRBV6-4 CASPGQGHYGYTF TGTGCCAGCCCGGGACAGGGTCACTATGGCTACACCTTC
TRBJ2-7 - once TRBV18 CASSSTPPGEQYF TGTGCCAGCTCTTCGACACCCCCGGGGGAGCAGTACTTC
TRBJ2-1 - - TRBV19 CASTSRNEQFF TGTGCCAGTACTAGTCGCAATGAGCAGTTCTTC
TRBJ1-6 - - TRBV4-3 CASSQRTFYNSPLHF TGCGCCAGCAGCCAACGGACTTTCTATAATTCACCCCTCCACTTT
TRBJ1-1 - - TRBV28 CASSPSTGPTAEAFF TGTGCCAGCAGTCCCTCGACAGGCCCGACGGCTGAAGCTTTCTTT
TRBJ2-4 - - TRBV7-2 CASSLLGSRGGENIQYF TGTGCCAGCAGCTTACTCGGCAGCAGGGGAGGGGAAAACATTCAGTACTTC
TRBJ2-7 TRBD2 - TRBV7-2 CASSRVAGGEQYF TGTGCCAGCAGCCGGGTCGCGGGAGGGGAGCAGTACTTC
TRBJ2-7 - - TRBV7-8 CASSSNSRGFEQYF TGTGCCAGCAGCTCAAACTCCAGGGGTTTCGAGCAGTACTTC
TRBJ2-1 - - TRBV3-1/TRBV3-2 CASSQTAEQFF TGTGCCAGCAGCCAAACAGCAGAGCAGTTCTTC
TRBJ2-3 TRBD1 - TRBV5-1 CASSFDRGPDTQYF TGCGCCAGCAGCTTTGACAGGGGTCCGGATACGCAGTATTTT
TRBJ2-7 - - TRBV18 CASSPPDLSTKQYF TGTGCCAGCTCACCACCCGATTTGTCTACGAAGCAGTACTTC
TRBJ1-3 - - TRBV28 CASSSQGFSGNTIYF TGTGCCAGCAGTTCACAGGGCTTCTCTGGAAACACCATATATTTT
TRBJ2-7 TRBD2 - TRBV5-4 CASSLGAGYEQYF TGTGCCAGCAGCTTAGGAGCGGGATACGAGCAGTACTTC
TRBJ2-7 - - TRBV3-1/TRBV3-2 CASSQGSLEQYF TGTGCCAGCAGCCAAGGTTCCCTCGAGCAGTACTTC
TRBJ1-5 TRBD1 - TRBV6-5 CASSSAGTGGRPQHF TGTGCCAGCAGTTCGGCCGGGACAGGGGGCCGGCCCCAGCATTTT
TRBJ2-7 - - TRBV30 CAWSEGGGRYEQYF TGTGCCTGGAGCGAGGGGGGAGGGAGGTACGAGCAGTACTTC
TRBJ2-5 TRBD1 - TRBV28 CASRNSQGQGAGETQYF TGTGCCAGCAGAAATTCCCAGGGACAGGGGGCAGGGGAGACCCAGTACTTC
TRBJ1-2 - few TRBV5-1 CASSLGGQSGYYGYTF TGCGCCAGCAGCTTGGGCGGACAGAGTGGATACTATGGCTACACCTTC
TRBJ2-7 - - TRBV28 CASSWSGVVQGEQYF TGTGCCAGCAGTTGGAGCGGGGTAGTTCAGGGGGAGCAGTACTTC
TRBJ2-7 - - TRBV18 CASSTKVRKAYEQYF TGTGCCAGCTCGACAAAGGTTCGTAAAGCCTACGAGCAGTACTTC
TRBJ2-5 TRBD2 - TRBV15 CATSRPTGGGRQETQYF TGTGCCACCAGCAGACCCACGGGCGGGGGGCGGCAAGAGACCCAGTACTTC
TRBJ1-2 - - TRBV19 CASSMLQETWDYGYTF TGTGCCAGTAGTATGTTACAGGAAACCTGGGACTATGGCTACACCTTC
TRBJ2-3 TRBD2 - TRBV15 CATSERGVITDTQYF TGTGCCACCAGCGAGCGGGGGGTTATCACAGATACGCAGTATTTT
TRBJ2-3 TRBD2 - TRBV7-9 CASSRTSGIDTQYF TGTGCCAGCAGCCGGACTAGCGGAATAGATACGCAGTATTTT